The 23 T cell receptor beta chains reported below all come from one sample, sequenced in a study of technical replicates of blood from a few donors. The assay was immunoSEQ multiplex PCR, and TCRdb's table has in-frame clones only and misses some. The sample includes tens of thousands of clones, approximately 90% of them seen just once. Sequenced input: T cells isolated from PBMCs. The receptors come from a human donor in good health.

The chain uses TRBV4-1 and TRBJ2-5, with 9 nucleotides matching TRBD2. V was clipped by 4 bases and J by 5 bases; unmatched bases: 29. Looked up from germline, CDR1 is MGHRA and CDR2 is YSYEKL. The CDR3 spans 22 residues. The DNA of the CDR3 is TGCGCCAGCAGCCCCGTCTTAGGAGGAACGGAGGAAGGGCGGGGGGGAAGGGAGACCCAGTACTTC. Its translation is CASSPVLGGTEEGRGGRETQYF.

The chain has TRBV2 and TRBJ1-4; D is perhaps TRBD1 (5 bases). The V gene lost 0 bases and the J gene lost 2 bases, with 13 bases spanning the gap. The CDR3 runs to 17 residues. Germline V gene lookup returns CDR1 SNHLY and CDR2 FYNNEI. CDR3 in amino acids: CASSEAGGESTNEKLFF. The CDR3 DNA sequence: TGTGCCAGCAGTGAAGCGGGAGGGGAATCCACTAATGAAAAACTGTTTTTT.

This chain connects TRBV7-8 to TRBJ1-3; the D gene is possibly TRBD1 (5 bases). Germline V lookup: CDR1 SGHVS, CDR2 FQNEAQ. The ends were cut back, 2 bases at V and 0 bases at J, with 8 bases in the middle. CDR3 length: 15 residues. Here the CDR3 DNA reads TGTGCCAGCAGCTTAAGGGGCCCCTCTGGAAACACCATATATTTT. Translation gives CASSLRGPSGNTIYF.

V usage is TRBV14 and J usage is TRBJ2-5, with D possibly being TRBD1 (6 bases). Per the germline V gene, CDR1 is SGHDN and CDR2 is FVKESK. Trimming shortened V by 1 base and J by 2 bases, and 17 bases separated the two germline ends. The CDR3 runs 17 residues. CDR3 coding DNA: TGTGCCAGCAGCCAAGCATACGGTAGGGGGTTACAAGAGACCCAGTACTTC. Residues: CASSQAYGRGLQETQYF.

This chain joins TRBV7-6 and TRBJ2-2; D remains ambiguous. V lost 2 bases and J 1 base, leaving 5 bases between the germline ends. The CDR3 consists of 14 residues. Per the germline V gene, CDR1 is SGHVS and CDR2 is FNYEAQ. The CDR3: CASSLQQNTGELFF. The CDR3 DNA follows: TGTGCCAGCAGCTTACAACAGAACACCGGGGAGCTGTTTTTT.

The chain combines TRBV6-1 with TRBJ1-2, with TRBD1 matching 7 bases. The CDR3 has 16 residues. Germline V gene sequence: CDR1 MNHNS, CDR2 SASEGT. V dropped 2 bases and J dropped 0; count of bases not matched to a gene: 6. CDR3 DNA: TGTGCCAGCAGTGAAACTCTCACAGGGGCTAACTATGGCTACACCTTC. This encodes CASSETLTGANYGYTF.

The chain combines TRBV2 with TRBJ1-4, with 7 nucleotides matching TRBD1. Germline V lookup: CDR1 SNHLY, CDR2 FYNNEI. The trim removed 8 bases at V and 7 bases at J, leaving 4 bases unmatched. The CDR3 runs to 12 residues. CDR3 sequence reads: CASDRVGEKLFF. CDR3 bases: TGTGCCAGCGACAGGGTCGGTGAAAAACTGTTTTTT.

This clone has only one observation. The V gene is TRBV28, the J gene TRBJ1-5; maybe TRBD1 (5 bases). Looked up from germline, CDR1 is MDHEN and CDR2 is SYDVKM. The CDR3 totals 13 residues. Deletions cut 8 bases from V and 3 bases from J, with 11 bases between. In DNA, the CDR3 is TGTGCCAGCTCGAGACAGCTCAATCAGCCCCAGCATTTT. Protein sequence: CASSRQLNQPQHF.

The J gene is TRBJ1-2, the V gene TRBV5-1, with D perhaps TRBD1 (6 bases). Trimming took 2 bases from V and 3 from J, leaving 14 bases between them. Germline CDR1 reads SGHRS; CDR2 reads YFSETQ. The CDR3 consists of 15 residues. CDR3 protein: CASSLNRAADYGYTF. The DNA of the CDR3 is TGCGCCAGCAGCTTAAACAGGGCTGCGGACTATGGCTACACCTTC. Supplemented by reference TRBV5-1 and TRBJ1-2, the full variable domain reads KAGVTQTPRYLIKTRGQQVTLSCSPISGHRSVSWYQQTPGQGLQFLFEYFSETQRNKGNFPGRFSGRQFSNSRSEMNVSTLELGDSALYLCASSLNRAADYGYTFGSGTRLTVV.

The rearrangement uses TRBV27 and TRBJ2-3; 8 bases match TRBD2. V shed 3 bases and J 2 bases; nucleotides not matched to a gene: 4. Germline V gene data show CDR1 as MNHEY and CDR2 as SMNVEV (reference sequence). The CDR3 extends over 15 amino acids. CDR3 in amino acids: CASSFLTSDTDTQYF. CDR3 sequence (DNA): TGTGCCAGCAGTTTCCTGACTAGCGACACAGATACGCAGTATTTT.

DNA for the CDR3: TGTGCCAGCAGAGGGGCAAGTAATGGCTACGAGCAGTACTTC. Its translation: CASRGASNGYEQYF. The rearrangement links TRBV2 to TRBJ2-7; D possibly corresponds to TRBD1 (5 bases). The CDR3 runs to 14 residues. Trimming cost V 6 bases and J 3 bases, with 15 bases left between them. From germline, CDR1 is SNHLY and CDR2 FYNNEI.

V usage is TRBV2 and J usage is TRBJ1-2; a possible D gene is TRBD1 (6 bases). Germline loops: CDR1 SNHLY, CDR2 FYNNEI. This CDR3 has 12 residues. The V and J ends lost 8 bases and 7 bases respectively, with 14 bases between them. The CDR3 nucleotides are TGTGCCAGCCAACAGGGCTTGGGTGGCTACACCTTC. This gives the protein CASQQGLGGYTF.

The chain employs TRBV9 and TRBJ2-2, with 7 bases that match TRBD2. The CDR3 is 14 amino acids. The J segment lost 3 bases and the V segment lost 8 bases, leaving 7 bases of the junction unmatched. CDR1 SGDLS and CDR2 YYNGEE come from the germline V gene. CDR3 nucleotide sequence: TGTGCCAGTGGGAGGCGGGGGTACACCGGGGAGCTGTTTTTT. It translates to CASGRRGYTGELFF.

V usage is TRBV5-6 and J usage is TRBJ2-7; D possibly corresponds to TRBD2 (6 bases). Looked up from germline, CDR1 is SGHDT and CDR2 is YYEEEE. The CDR3 spans 15 residues. Between the trimmed V and J ends, which lost 4 bases and 3 bases, there was a span of 17 bases. CDR3 nucleotide sequence: TGTGCCAGCAGCCCCCCCCCAGGACTAAACTACGAGCAGTACTTC. It translates to CASSPPPGLNYEQYF.

This clone occurred a few times. V is TRBV7-9 and J is TRBJ2-2; TRBD1 aligns across 10 bases. The CDR3 is made up of 16 amino acids. The trim removed 5 bases at V and 3 bases at J, leaving 6 bases unmatched. Germline-derived CDR1 and CDR2 are SEHNR and FQNEAQ (reference sequence). The CDR3 loop is CASSPRDRGDTGELFF. Written as DNA, the CDR3 is TGTGCCAGCAGCCCCCGGGACAGGGGCGACACCGGGGAGCTGTTTTTT.

This clone showed up just a few times. CDR3 sequence reads: CASSQDRDTLQHF. CDR3 nucleotide sequence: TGCGCCAGCAGCCAGGACCGGGACACCCTGCAGCATTTT. This rearrangement joins TRBV4-1 to TRBJ1-5; the D gene is possibly TRBD1 (6 bases). Germline assignment: CDR1 MGHRA and CDR2 YSYEKL. V gave up 3 bases and J gave up 13 bases, with 16 bases separating them. The CDR3 covers 13 residues.

This rearrangement joins TRBV10-3 to TRBJ1-4, with 9 bases that match TRBD1. Losses at the gene ends were 10 bases for V and 7 bases for J; bases not matched to a gene: 13. The germline CDR1 and CDR2 sequences are ENHRY and SYGVKD. The CDR3 loop spans 15 amino acids. The CDR3: CATTLGGTGSEKLFF. The CDR3 nucleotides read TGTGCCACCACATTGGGGGGGACAGGGAGTGAAAAACTGTTTTTT.

The chain recombines TRBV10-3 with TRBJ2-5; perhaps TRBD1 as D (5 bases). V shed 2 bases and J shed 4 bases, with 5 bases lying between them. Germline-derived CDR1 and CDR2 are ENHRY and SYGVKD. The CDR3 is made up of 12 amino acids. This CDR3 reads CAISERGETQYF. The CDR3 DNA reads as TGTGCCATCAGTGAGAGGGGAGAGACCCAGTACTTC.

V is TRBV5-1 and J is TRBJ2-3, with 7 nucleotides matching TRBD1. The CDR3 loop spans 15 amino acids. The V and J ends lost 4 bases and 2 bases, in that order; junction bases with no gene match: 7. Germline values: CDR1 SGHRS, CDR2 YFSETQ. Written as DNA, the CDR3 is TGCGCCAGCAGCCCAAGACAGGGTTACACAGATACGCAGTATTTT. This sequence encodes CASSPRQGYTDTQYF. Complete variable domain (other parts from reference TRBV5-1 and TRBJ2-3): KAGVTQTPRYLIKTRGQQVTLSCSPISGHRSVSWYQQTPGQGLQFLFEYFSETQRNKGNFPGRFSGRQFSNSRSEMNVSTLELGDSALYLCASSPRQGYTDTQYFGPGTRLTVL.

This clone was seen a single time. J is TRBJ2-5 and V is TRBV7-6; TRBD1 is a possible D gene (6 bases). There are 16 residues in the CDR3. Germline lookup yields CDR1 SGHVS and CDR2 FNYEAQ. V lost 4 bases to trimming and J lost 6 bases, with 21 bases between them. CDR3 nucleotides: TGTGCCAGCAGCTCGCAGAAGCAGACAGGACCACAGACCCAGTACTTC. Its protein product is CASSSQKQTGPQTQYF.

The rearrangement uses TRBV5-5 and TRBJ1-3; D not certain. The CDR3 contains 15 residues. Per germline, CDR1 SGHKS and CDR2 YYEKEE (reference sequence). The V end was cut by 4 bases, the J end by 2 bases, with 13 bases between. CDR3 sequence: CASSVSVETGNTIYF. The CDR3 DNA follows: TGTGCCAGCAGCGTTTCGGTTGAAACTGGAAACACCATATATTTT.

This chain joins TRBV12-5 and TRBJ2-7; TRBD2 aligns across 9 bases. V shed 0 bases and J 1 base; nucleotides not matched to a gene: 1. The CDR3 covers 15 residues. Germline V gene lookup returns CDR1 LGHNT and CDR2 FRNRAP. The CDR3 DNA follows: TGTGCTAGTGGTTTGGTAGCGGGAGGTTCCTACGAGCAGTACTTC. The encoded protein is CASGLVAGGSYEQYF.

The chain uses TRBV4-1 and TRBJ2-1; 8 positions match TRBD2. Germline CDR1 MGHRA, CDR2 YSYEKL. With 1 base clipped from V and 3 bases from J, the junction kept 8 bases outside the gene matches. The CDR3 extends over 17 amino acids. The CDR3 protein is CASSQVLLAEFYNEQFF. The DNA for the CDR3 is TGCGCCAGCAGCCAAGTCTTACTAGCGGAATTCTACAATGAGCAGTTCTTC.